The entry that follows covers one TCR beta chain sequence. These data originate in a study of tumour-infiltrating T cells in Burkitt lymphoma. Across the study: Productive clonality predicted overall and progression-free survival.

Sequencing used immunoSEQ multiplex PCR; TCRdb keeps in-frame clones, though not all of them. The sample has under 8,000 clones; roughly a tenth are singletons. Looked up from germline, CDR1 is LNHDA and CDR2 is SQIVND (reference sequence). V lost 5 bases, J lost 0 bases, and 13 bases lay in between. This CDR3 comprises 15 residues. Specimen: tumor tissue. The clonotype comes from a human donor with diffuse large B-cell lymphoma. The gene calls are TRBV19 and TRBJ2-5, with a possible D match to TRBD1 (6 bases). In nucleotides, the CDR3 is TGTGCCAGTAGTTTCGCCGGGACATACCAAGAGACCCAGTACTTC. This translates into CASSFAGTYQETQYF.